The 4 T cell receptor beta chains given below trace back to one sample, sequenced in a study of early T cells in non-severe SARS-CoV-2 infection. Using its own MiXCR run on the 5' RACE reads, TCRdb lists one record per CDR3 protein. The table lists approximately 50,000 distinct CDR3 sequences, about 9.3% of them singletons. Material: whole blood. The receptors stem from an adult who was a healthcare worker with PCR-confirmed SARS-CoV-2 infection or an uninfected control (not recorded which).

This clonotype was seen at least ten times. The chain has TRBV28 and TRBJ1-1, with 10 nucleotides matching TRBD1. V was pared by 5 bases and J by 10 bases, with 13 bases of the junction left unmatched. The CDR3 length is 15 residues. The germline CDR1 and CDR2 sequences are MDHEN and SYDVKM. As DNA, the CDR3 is TGTGCCAGCAGTCCCCCCGGGACAGGGGCCTCAGTAGCTTTCTTT. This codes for CASSPPGTGASVAFF.

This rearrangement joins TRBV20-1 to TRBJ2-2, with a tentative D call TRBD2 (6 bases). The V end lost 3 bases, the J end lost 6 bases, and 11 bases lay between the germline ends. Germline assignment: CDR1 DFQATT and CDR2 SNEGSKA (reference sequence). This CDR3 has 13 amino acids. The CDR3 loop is CSARDYQSGELFF. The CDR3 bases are TGCAGTGCTAGGGACTATCAATCCGGGGAGCTGTTTTTT.

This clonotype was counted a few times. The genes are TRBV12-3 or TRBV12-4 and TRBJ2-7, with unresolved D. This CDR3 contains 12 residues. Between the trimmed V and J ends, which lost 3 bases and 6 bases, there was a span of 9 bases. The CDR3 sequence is CASSFSQSEQYF. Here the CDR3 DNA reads TGTGCCAGCAGTTTTTCACAATCCGAGCAGTACTTC.

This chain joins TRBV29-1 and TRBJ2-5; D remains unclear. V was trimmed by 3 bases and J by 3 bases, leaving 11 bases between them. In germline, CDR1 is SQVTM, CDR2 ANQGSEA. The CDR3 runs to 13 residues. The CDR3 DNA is TGCAGCGTTGAGAGTGGCAGAGAAGAGACCCAGTACTTC. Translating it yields CSVESGREETQYF.